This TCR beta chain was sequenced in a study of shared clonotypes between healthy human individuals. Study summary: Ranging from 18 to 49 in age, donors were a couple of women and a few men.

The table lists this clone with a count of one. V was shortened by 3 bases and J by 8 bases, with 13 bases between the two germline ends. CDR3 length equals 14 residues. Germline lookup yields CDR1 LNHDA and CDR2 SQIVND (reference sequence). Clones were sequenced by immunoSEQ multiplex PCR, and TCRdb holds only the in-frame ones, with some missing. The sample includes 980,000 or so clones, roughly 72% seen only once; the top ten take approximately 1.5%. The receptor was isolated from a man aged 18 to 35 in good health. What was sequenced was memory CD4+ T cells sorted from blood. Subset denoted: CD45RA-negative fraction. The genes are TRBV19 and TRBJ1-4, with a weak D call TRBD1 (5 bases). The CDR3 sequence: CASSIPGIVEKLFF. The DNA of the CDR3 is TGTGCCAGTAGTATCCCAGGGATAGTCGAAAAACTGTTTTTT.